A selection of T cell receptor beta chains follows, all from one sample in a study of vaccination effects on CD4 cells after COVID-19. What these receptors recognize is not known. The protocol was immunoSEQ multiplex PCR, while the TCRdb copy is restricted to in-frame clones and leaves out a portion. Among 55,000 to 90,000 clones listed, around 70% were seen once. Sequenced here: CD4+ T cells from PBMCs cultured with HIV peptides, sampled before COVID-19 vaccination. The receptors shown here come from a human donor who had a prior SARS-CoV-2 infection. The CDR3 runs from the conserved cysteine through the conserved F or W. A D gene is named only where the DNA matches it firmly. Size is stated for part of the rows, as once, few or many counts, or as a class when the clone is expanded.

>once|TRBJ2-7|14|TRBV11-2|-
CASSPRVDWYEQYF
TGTGCCAGCAGCCCTCGGGTCGATTGGTACGAGCAGTACTTC
>-|TRBJ2-2|13|TRBV5-5|-
CASSRRGAGELFF
TGTGCCAGCAGCCGACGAGGCGCCGGGGAGCTGTTTTTT
>-|TRBJ1-1|11|TRBV11-2|-
CASSLPHEAFF
TGTGCCAGCAGCTTACCTCATGAAGCTTTCTTT
>-|TRBJ2-1|15|TRBV11-2|TRBD1
CASSRAGQGNNEQFF
TGTGCCAGCAGCCGAGCGGGACAGGGGAACAATGAGCAGTTCTTC
>-|TRBJ2-5|14|TRBV30|TRBD2
CAWSHGGAGATQYF
TGTGCCTGGAGTCACGGGGGGGCCGGTGCGACCCAGTACTTC
>-|TRBJ2-1|17|TRBV2|-
CASSETGGGSGYNEQFF
TGTGCCAGCAGTGAGACCGGCGGCGGGTCGGGATACAATGAGCAGTTCTTC
>-|TRBJ1-3|17|TRBV9|-
CASSVGEGPSTGNTIYF
TGTGCCAGCAGCGTAGGGGAAGGGCCTAGTACTGGAAACACCATATATTTT
>-|TRBJ1-2|14|TRBV6-5|-
CASRLGAGVYGYTF
TGTGCCAGCAGACTGGGTGCGGGGGTCTATGGCTACACCTTC
>few|TRBJ2-1|15|TRBV7-9|TRBD2
CASSFGREKGGEQFF
TGTGCCAGCAGCTTTGGGCGGGAGAAGGGTGGAGAGCAGTTCTTC
>-|TRBJ2-1|15|TRBV5-1|TRBD2
CASSLSGSPYNEQFF
TGCGCCAGCAGCTTGAGCGGGAGCCCCTACAATGAGCAGTTCTTC
>-|TRBJ2-7|13|TRBV18|-
CASSPAGFHEQYF
TGTGCCAGCTCACCGGCCGGGTTCCACGAGCAGTACTTC
>-|TRBJ2-3|15|TRBV4-2|-
CASSQEAGALDTQYF
TGTGCCAGCAGCCAAGAGGCGGGGGCGTTAGATACGCAGTATTTT
>-|TRBJ2-7|15|TRBV11-1|-
CASSAYTRYSYEQYF
TGTGCCAGCAGCGCGTATACACGGTACTCCTACGAGCAGTACTTC
>-|TRBJ2-3|16|TRBV7-3|-
CASSLERALYTDTQYF
TGTGCCAGCAGCCTAGAGCGGGCACTATACACAGATACGCAGTATTTT
>-|TRBJ2-7|12|TRBV2|TRBD1
CASSAQGAGQYF
TGTGCCAGCAGTGCCCAGGGGGCGGGGCAGTACTTC
>-|TRBJ2-5|13|TRBV7-9|-
CASVRDSQETQYF
TGTGCCAGCGTCCGGGACTCTCAAGAGACCCAGTACTTC
>once|TRBJ2-3|13|TRBV5-1|-
CASSLGAEDTQYF
TGCGCCAGCAGCTTGGGGGCCGAGGATACGCAGTATTTT
>few|TRBJ2-1|16|TRBV7-2|TRBD2
CASSAPGLAGGREQFF
TGTGCCAGCAGCGCACCGGGACTAGCGGGAGGGAGGGAGCAGTTCTTC
>once|TRBJ2-3|14|TRBV10-3|TRBD2
CATRTSGGADTQYF
TGTGCCACTAGGACTAGCGGGGGGGCAGATACGCAGTATTTT
>-|TRBJ2-1|19|TRBV30|TRBD2
CAWSVSGTSGQSSYNEQFF
TGTGCCTGGAGTGTATCCGGGACTAGCGGTCAAAGCTCCTACAATGAGCAGTTCTTC
>-|TRBJ2-3|15|TRBV5-1|TRBD1
CASSLQGARTDTQYF
TGCGCCAGCAGCTTGCAGGGGGCGCGGACAGATACGCAGTATTTT
>-|TRBJ2-3|14|TRBV25-1|-
CASSSHYGGDTQYF
TGTGCCAGCAGTAGCCACTACGGTGGAGATACGCAGTATTTT
>few|TRBJ1-4|15|TRBV6-5|TRBD1
CASSPWDRTNEKLFF
TGTGCCAGCAGTCCCTGGGACAGGACTAATGAAAAACTGTTTTTT
>-|TRBJ2-1|16|TRBV5-6|TRBD1
CASSLKWTGNLNEQFF
TGTGCCAGCAGCCTGAAGTGGACAGGGAACCTCAATGAGCAGTTCTTC
>-|TRBJ1-5|12|TRBV7-9|-
CASSPLGQPQHF
TGTGCCAGCAGCCCCCTAGGACAGCCCCAGCATTTT
>-|TRBJ2-7|19|TRBV21-1|-
CASSKFFLRAVLRVYEQYF
-
>-|TRBJ1-2|15|TRBV7-3|-
CASSLTPGGAYGYTF
TGTGCCAGCAGCTTAACCCCCGGGGGGGCCTATGGCTACACCTTC
>-|TRBJ1-2|13|TRBV6-6|-
CASSTGQANGYTF
TGTGCCAGCAGTACCGGGCAGGCGAATGGCTACACCTTC
>-|TRBJ1-2|18|TRBV27|TRBD1
CASSLKGGRGRLYYGYTF
TGTGCCAGCAGTTTGAAAGGGGGCAGGGGGCGCCTTTACTATGGCTACACCTTC
>-|TRBJ2-1|14|TRBV5-1|-
CASSAEPNSGEQFF
TGCGCCAGCAGCGCAGAACCAAATAGTGGTGAGCAGTTCTTC
>-|TRBJ2-3|15|TRBV9|TRBD1
CASSAGQYSTDTQYF
TGTGCCAGCAGCGCGGGACAGTATAGCACAGATACGCAGTATTTT
>-|TRBJ2-5|16|TRBV7-8|-
CASSLGARAIQETQYF
TGTGCCAGCAGCTTAGGGGCTCGGGCGATACAAGAGACCCAGTACTTC
>-|TRBJ2-7|16|TRBV9|TRBD2
CASSVGSSGSGYEQYF
TGTGCCAGCAGCGTAGGGTCTAGCGGGAGTGGATACGAGCAGTACTTC
>few|TRBJ1-6|12|TRBV13|-
CASRVYNSPLHF
TGTGCCAGCAGGGTCTATAATTCACCCCTCCACTTT
>-|TRBJ2-5|15|TRBV7-2|-
CASSLMGGGEETQYF
TGTGCCAGCAGCTTGATGGGCGGCGGGGAAGAGACCCAGTACTTC
>-|TRBJ2-2|19|TRBV5-1|-
CASSSPGLAGTGHTGELFF
TGCGCCAGCAGCTCCCCGGGGCTCGCTGGTACCGGGCACACCGGGGAGCTGTTTTTT
>-|TRBJ2-5|14|TRBV7-9|-
CASNKMTDQETQYF
TGTGCCAGCAACAAAATGACAGATCAAGAGACCCAGTACTTC
>-|TRBJ2-7|13|TRBV7-2|-
CASSLAAGNEQYF
TGTGCCAGCAGCTTAGCGGCCGGGAACGAGCAGTACTTC
>-|TRBJ2-7|13|TRBV11-3|-
CASSLYVSYEQYF
TGTGCCAGCAGCTTATATGTTTCCTACGAGCAGTACTTC
>-|TRBJ1-2|12|TRBV5-4|TRBD1
CASSLAGGGYTF
TGTGCCAGCAGCTTGGCAGGGGGTGGCTACACCTTC
>few|TRBJ1-5|16|TRBV21-1|-
CASSKQARDGNQPQHF
TGTGCCAGCAGCAAACAGGCCAGGGATGGCAATCAGCCCCAGCATTTT